This paragraph covers one T cell receptor beta chain sequence. Its matching antigen is unknown. Russia was home to the donors, healthy Caucasian individuals aged roughly 6 to 95. The study isolated at least 7 million PBMCs from each sample. CDR3 length: 11 amino acids. Trimming removed 6 bases at V and 10 bases at J, with 10 bases between. CDR1 and CDR2 (germline): DFQATT, SNEGSKA (reference sequence). This sample stems from a study of blood T cells in healthy people across ages. Study-wide findings and caveats: CMV infection status of these donors was not known. Roughly linear declines in TCR beta diversity per million T cells occurred with age.

Combining a sample-barcoded 5' primer with a J-beta primer mix, a second PCR ran for roughly 7 to 11 cycles. MiXCR, applied by TCRdb to the 5' RACE reads, yields one record per CDR3 protein. Seen here are about 1.8 million distinct CDR3 sequences, approximately 50% observed once, and the top ten hold roughly 2.1%. The sequence was obtained from a middle-aged woman in good health. The sample consisted of blood. V and J are TRBV20-1 and TRBJ1-6; tentative D call: TRBD1 (5 bases). This CDR3 is CSATQDSPLHF. Written as DNA, the CDR3 is TGCAGTGCAACACAGGACTCACCCCTCCACTTT.